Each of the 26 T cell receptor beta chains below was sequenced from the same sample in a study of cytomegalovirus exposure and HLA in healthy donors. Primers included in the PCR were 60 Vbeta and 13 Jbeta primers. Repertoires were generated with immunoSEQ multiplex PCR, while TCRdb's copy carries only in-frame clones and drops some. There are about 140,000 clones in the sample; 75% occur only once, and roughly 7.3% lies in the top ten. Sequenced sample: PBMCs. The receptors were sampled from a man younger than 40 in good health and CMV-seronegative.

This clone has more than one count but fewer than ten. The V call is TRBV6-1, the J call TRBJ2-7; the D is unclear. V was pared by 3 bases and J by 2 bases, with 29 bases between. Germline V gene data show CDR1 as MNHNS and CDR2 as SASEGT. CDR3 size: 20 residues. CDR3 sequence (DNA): TGTGCCAGCAGTGATCTAGAGGCGGCTATCCGATCCACACCCGCCTACGAGCAGTACTTC. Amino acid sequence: CASSDLEAAIRSTPAYEQYF.

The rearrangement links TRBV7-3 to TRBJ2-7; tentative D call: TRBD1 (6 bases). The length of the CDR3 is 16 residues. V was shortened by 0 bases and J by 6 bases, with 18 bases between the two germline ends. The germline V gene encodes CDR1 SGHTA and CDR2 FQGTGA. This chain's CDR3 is CASSLTGAAEFSEQYF. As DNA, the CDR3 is TGTGCCAGCAGCTTAACGGGGGCGGCAGAATTTAGCGAGCAGTACTTC.

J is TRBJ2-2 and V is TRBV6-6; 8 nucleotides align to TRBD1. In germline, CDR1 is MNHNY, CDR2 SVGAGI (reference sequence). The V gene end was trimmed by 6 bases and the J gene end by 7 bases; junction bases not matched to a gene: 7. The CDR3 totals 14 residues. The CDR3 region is CASSRQGRGGELFF. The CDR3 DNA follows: TGTGCCAGCAGCCGACAGGGGCGGGGCGGGGAGCTGTTTTTT.

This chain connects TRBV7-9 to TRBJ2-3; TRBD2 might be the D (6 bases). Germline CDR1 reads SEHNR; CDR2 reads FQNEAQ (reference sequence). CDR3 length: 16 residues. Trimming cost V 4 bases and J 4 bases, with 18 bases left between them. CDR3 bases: TGTGCCAGCAGCTCGGCGGAGACTAGATTCCCAGATACGCAGTATTTT. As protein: CASSSAETRFPDTQYF.

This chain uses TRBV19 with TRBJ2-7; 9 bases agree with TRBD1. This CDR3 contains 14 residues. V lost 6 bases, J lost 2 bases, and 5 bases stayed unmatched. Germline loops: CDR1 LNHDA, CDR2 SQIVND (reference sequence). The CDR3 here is CASSGTGRTYEQYF. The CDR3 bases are TGTGCCAGTAGCGGGACAGGGCGGACCTACGAGCAGTACTTC.

The DNA of the CDR3 is TGTGCCAGTAGCCTCCGGGACAGGGGGCAAGATACGCAGTATTTT. Translation gives CASSLRDRGQDTQYF. The chain couples TRBV19 to TRBJ2-3, with 12 bases matching TRBD1. J gave up 5 bases and V 6 bases, and 6 bases lay outside the gene matches. The V gene's germline CDR1 is LNHDA and CDR2 SQIVND (reference sequence). This CDR3 is 15 amino acids long.

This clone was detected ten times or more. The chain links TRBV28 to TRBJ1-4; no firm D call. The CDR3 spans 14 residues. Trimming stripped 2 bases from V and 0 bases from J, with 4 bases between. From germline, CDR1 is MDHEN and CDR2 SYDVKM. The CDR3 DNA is TGTGCCAGCAGTTTACAGACAACTAATGAAAAACTGTTTTTT. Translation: CASSLQTTNEKLFF.

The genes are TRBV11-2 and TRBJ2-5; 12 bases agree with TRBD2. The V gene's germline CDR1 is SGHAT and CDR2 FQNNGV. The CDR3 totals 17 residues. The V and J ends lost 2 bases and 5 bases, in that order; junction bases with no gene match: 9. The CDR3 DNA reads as TGTGCCAGCAGCTTACAGGGGGGGACTAGCGGGCGGGAGACCCAGTACTTC. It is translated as CASSLQGGTSGRETQYF.

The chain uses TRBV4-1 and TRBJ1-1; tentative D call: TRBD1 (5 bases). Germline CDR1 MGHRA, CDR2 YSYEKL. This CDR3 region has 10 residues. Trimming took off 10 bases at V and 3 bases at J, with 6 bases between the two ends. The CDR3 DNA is TGCGCCATGGGGCACACTGAAGCTTTCTTT. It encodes CAMGHTEAFF.

CDR3 sequence: CASSVSPTGDTQYF. The CDR3, as DNA: TGTGCCAGCAGCGTGAGCCCCACGGGAGATACGCAGTATTTT. The chain joins TRBV9 to TRBJ2-3; no reliable D call. Trimming left V 2 bases short and J 5 bases short, with 12 bases between. CDR3 length equals 14 residues. Germline CDR1 reads SGDLS; CDR2 reads YYNGEE. The entire variable domain, with the rest obtained from reference TRBV9 and TRBJ2-3, is as follows: DSGVTQTPKHLITATGQRVTLRCSPRSGDLSVYWYQQSLDQGLQFLIQYYNGEERAKGNILERFSAQQFPDLHSELNLSSLELGDSALYFCASSVSPTGDTQYFGPGTRLTVL.

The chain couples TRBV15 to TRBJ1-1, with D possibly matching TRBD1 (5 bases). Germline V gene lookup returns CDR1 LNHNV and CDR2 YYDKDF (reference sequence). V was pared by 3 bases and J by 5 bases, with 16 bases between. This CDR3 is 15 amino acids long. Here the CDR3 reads CATSSIDSWGTEAFF. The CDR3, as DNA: TGTGCCACCAGCAGTATCGACAGCTGGGGAACTGAAGCTTTCTTT. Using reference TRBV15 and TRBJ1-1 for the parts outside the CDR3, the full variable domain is DAMVIQNPRYQVTQFGKPVTLSCSQTLNHNVMYWYQQKSSQAPKLLFHYYDKDFNNEADTPDNFQSRRPNTSFCFLDIRSPGLGDTAMYLCATSSIDSWGTEAFFGQGTRLTVV.

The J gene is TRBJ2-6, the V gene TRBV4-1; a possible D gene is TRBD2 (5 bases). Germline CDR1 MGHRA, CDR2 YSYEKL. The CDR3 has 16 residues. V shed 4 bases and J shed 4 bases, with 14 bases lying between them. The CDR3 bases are TGCGCCAGCAGCCTGGATCGGGGTTGGGGGGCCAACGTCCTGACTTTC. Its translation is CASSLDRGWGANVLTF.

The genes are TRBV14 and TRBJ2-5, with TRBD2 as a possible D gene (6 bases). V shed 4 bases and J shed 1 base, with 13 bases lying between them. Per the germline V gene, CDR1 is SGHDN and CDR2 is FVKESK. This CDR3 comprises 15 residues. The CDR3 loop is CASSRFGRGQETQYF. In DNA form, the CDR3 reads TGTGCCAGCAGCCGCTTCGGGCGGGGCCAAGAGACCCAGTACTTC.

CDR3: CASSLLGQTNTGELFF. CDR3 DNA: TGTGCCAGCAGTCTACTCGGACAGACAAACACCGGGGAGCTGTTTTTT. The rearrangement uses TRBV6-6 and TRBJ2-2, with D possibly TRBD1 on 6 matching bases. The germline CDR1 and CDR2 sequences are MNHNY and SVGAGI (reference sequence). With 5 bases removed from V and 2 bases from J, the gap between germline ends came to 15 bases. The CDR3 is made up of 16 amino acids.

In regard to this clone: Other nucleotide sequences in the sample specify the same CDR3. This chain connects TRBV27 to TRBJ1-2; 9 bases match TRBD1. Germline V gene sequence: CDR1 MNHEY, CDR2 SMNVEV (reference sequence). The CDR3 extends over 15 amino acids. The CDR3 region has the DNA TGTGTAGTAGGAAGCGACAGGGGGTGGGATCGTGGCTACACCTTC. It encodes CVVGSDRGWDRGYTF.

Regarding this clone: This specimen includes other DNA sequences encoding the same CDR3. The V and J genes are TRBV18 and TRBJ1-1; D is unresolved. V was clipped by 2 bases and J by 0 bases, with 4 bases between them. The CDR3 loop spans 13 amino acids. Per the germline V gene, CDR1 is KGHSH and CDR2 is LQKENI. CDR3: CASSPAMNTEAFF. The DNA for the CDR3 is TGTGCCAGCTCACCAGCTATGAACACTGAAGCTTTCTTT.

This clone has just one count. The CDR3 DNA is TGTGCCAGCAGCTTTCGTCCCGGGACAGGGTGGGAAAAACTGTTTTTT. Protein product: CASSFRPGTGWEKLFF. The chain couples TRBV7-9 to TRBJ1-4, with TRBD1 matching 9 bases. Germline V gene data show CDR1 as SEHNR and CDR2 as FQNEAQ (reference sequence). J gave up 8 bases and V 3 bases, and 10 bases lay outside the gene matches. CDR3 length: 16 residues.

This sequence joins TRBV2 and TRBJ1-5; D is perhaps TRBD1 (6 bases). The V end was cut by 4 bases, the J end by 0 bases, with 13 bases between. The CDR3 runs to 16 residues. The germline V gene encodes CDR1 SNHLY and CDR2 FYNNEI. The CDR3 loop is CASSGDRTFSNQPQHF. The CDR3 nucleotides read TGTGCCAGCAGTGGAGACAGGACCTTTAGCAATCAGCCCCAGCATTTT.

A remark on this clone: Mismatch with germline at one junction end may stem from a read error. CDR3 coding DNA: TGCAGCACACGGACAGAAGAGGCCCAGTACTTC. This translates into CSTRTEEAQYF. V gene TRBV29-1 combines with J gene TRBJ2-5, with a possible D match to TRBD1 (6 bases). Germline V gene data show CDR1 as SQVTM and CDR2 as ANQGSEA. The CDR3 runs to 11 residues. The full variable domain, in which reference TRBV29-1 and TRBJ2-5 provide the parts outside the CDR3, is SAVISQKPSRDICQRGTSLTIQCQVDSQVTMMFWYRQQPGQSLTLIATANQGSEATYESGFVIDKFPISRPNLTFSTLTVSNMSPEDSSIYLCSTRTEEAQYFGPGTRLLVL.

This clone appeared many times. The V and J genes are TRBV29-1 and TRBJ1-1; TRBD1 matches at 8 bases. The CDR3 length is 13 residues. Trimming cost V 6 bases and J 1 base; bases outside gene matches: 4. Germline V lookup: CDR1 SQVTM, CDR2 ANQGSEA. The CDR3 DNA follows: TGCAGCGTCCCGGACAGGGCGAACACTGAAGCTTTCTTT. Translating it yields CSVPDRANTEAFF. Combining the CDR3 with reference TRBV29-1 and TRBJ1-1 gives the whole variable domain SAVISQKPSRDICQRGTSLTIQCQVDSQVTMMFWYRQQPGQSLTLIATANQGSEATYESGFVIDKFPISRPNLTFSTLTVSNMSPEDSSIYLCSVPDRANTEAFFGQGTRLTVV.

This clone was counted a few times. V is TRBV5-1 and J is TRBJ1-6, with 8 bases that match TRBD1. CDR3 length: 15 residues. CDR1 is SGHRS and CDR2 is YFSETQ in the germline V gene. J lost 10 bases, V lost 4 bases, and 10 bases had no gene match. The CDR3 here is CASSRMGQVTSPLHF. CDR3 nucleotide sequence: TGCGCCAGCAGCCGGATGGGACAGGTTACCTCACCCCTCCACTTT. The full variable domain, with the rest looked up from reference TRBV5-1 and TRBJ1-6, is KAGVTQTPRYLIKTRGQQVTLSCSPISGHRSVSWYQQTPGQGLQFLFEYFSETQRNKGNFPGRFSGRQFSNSRSEMNVSTLELGDSALYLCASSRMGQVTSPLHFGNGTRLTVT.

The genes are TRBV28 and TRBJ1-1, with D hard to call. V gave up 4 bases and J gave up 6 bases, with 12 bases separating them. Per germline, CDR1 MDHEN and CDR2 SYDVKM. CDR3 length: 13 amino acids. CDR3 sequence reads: CASSSGSGSEAFF. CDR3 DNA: TGTGCCAGCAGTTCCGGTTCCGGGTCTGAAGCTTTCTTT.

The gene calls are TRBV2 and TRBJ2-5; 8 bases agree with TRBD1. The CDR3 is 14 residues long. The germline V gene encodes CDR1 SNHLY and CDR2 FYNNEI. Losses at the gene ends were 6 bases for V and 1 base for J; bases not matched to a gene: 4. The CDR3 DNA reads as TGTGCCAGCAGCCCAGGGACAGGCCAAGAGACCCAGTACTTC. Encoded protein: CASSPGTGQETQYF.

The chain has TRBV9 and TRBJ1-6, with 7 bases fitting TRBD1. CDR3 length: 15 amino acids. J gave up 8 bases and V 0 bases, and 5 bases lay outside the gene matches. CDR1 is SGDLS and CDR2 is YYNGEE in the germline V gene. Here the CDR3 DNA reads TGTGCCAGCAGCGTAGAGGGGGACAGCTATTCACCCCTCCACTTT. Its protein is CASSVEGDSYSPLHF.

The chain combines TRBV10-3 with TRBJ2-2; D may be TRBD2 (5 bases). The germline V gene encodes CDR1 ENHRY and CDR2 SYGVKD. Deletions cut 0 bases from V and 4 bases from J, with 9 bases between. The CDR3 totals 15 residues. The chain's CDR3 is CAISESGISTGELFF. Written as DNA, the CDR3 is TGTGCCATCAGTGAGTCCGGGATAAGCACCGGGGAGCTGTTTTTT.

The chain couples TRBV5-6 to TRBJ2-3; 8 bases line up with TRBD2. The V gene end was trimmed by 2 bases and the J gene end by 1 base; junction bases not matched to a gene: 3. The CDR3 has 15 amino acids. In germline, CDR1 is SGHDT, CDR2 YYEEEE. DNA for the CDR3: TGTGCCAGCAGCTTTGGCGGGGGGCGCACAGATACGCAGTATTTT. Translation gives CASSFGGGRTDTQYF.